Below, 21 T cell receptor beta chains from the same sample are listed, as sequenced in a study of T cell changes during pregnancy in multiple sclerosis. TCRdb's table, derived via immunoSEQ multiplex PCR, lists solely in-frame clones and lacks some. The profile shows roughly 80,000 clones, just over 90% of them singletons. The source material was peripheral blood, sampled before pregnancy. The receptors come from a female donor with multiple sclerosis, enrolled in a pregnancy study.

The chain is built from TRBV5-6 and TRBJ2-5; the D is unclear. Germline assignment: CDR1 SGHDT and CDR2 YYEEEE. The CDR3 consists of 12 residues. V gave up 2 bases and J gave up 7 bases, with 9 bases separating them. This CDR3 is CASSFGDGTQYF. The CDR3 coding sequence is TGTGCCAGCAGCTTTGGAGATGGGACCCAGTACTTC.

In its sample, this clone was seen once. The rearrangement joins TRBV5-1 to TRBJ2-2, with D tentatively TRBD1 (6 bases). The CDR3 runs 15 residues. Trimming removed 4 bases at V and 2 bases at J, with 12 bases between. Germline loops: CDR1 SGHRS, CDR2 YFSETQ. The CDR3 nucleotides read TGCGCCAGCAGCGCCGGGACAAGAAACACCGGGGAGCTGTTTTTT. The encoded protein is CASSAGTRNTGELFF.

The rearrangement joins TRBV15 to TRBJ1-4; D possibly corresponds to TRBD1 (5 bases). The V end lost 7 bases, the J end lost 3 bases, and 12 bases lay between the germline ends. Germline V gene sequence: CDR1 LNHNV, CDR2 YYDKDF (reference sequence). The CDR3 runs 14 residues. CDR3 nucleotide sequence: TGTGCCACCAACCGGGGGTTGGCTAATGAAAAACTGTTTTTT. It encodes CATNRGLANEKLFF.

This clone was recorded once. The genes are TRBV4-2 and TRBJ2-1, with 9 bases identical to TRBD2. The CDR3 extends over 16 amino acids. Germline-derived CDR1 and CDR2 are LGHNA and YNFKEQ. With 3 bases clipped from V and 6 bases from J, the junction kept 9 bases outside the gene matches. CDR3 protein: CASSQLLAGAINEQFF. The CDR3 nucleotides read TGTGCCAGCAGCCAGCTATTAGCGGGAGCTATCAATGAGCAGTTCTTC.

The chain has TRBV4-1 and TRBJ2-7; tentatively, D is TRBD2 (5 bases). There are 16 residues in the CDR3. The V end lost 1 base, the J end lost 2 bases, and 15 bases lay between the germline ends. Germline V CDR1 and CDR2: MGHRA, YSYEKL. CDR3 DNA sequence: TGCGCCAGCAGCCAAGTCCCCCCGAGGGCCGCCTACGAGCAGTACTTC. Amino acid sequence: CASSQVPPRAAYEQYF.

The rearrangement links TRBV10-3 to TRBJ2-5; D may be TRBD1 (6 bases). The germline V gene has CDR1 ENHRY and CDR2 SYGVKD. The CDR3 extends over 11 amino acids. The V end lost 9 bases, the J end lost 3 bases, and 8 bases lay between the germline ends. CDR3 sequence reads: CAIRTEETQYF. The CDR3 DNA is TGTGCCATTAGGACAGAAGAGACCCAGTACTTC.

The gene calls are TRBV19 and TRBJ1-2, with 9 bases lining up with TRBD1. Trimming cost V 6 bases and J 6 bases; bases outside gene matches: 5. Germline lookup yields CDR1 LNHDA and CDR2 SQIVND (reference sequence). This CDR3 spans 13 amino acids. DNA for the CDR3: TGTGCCAGTAGACCGGACAGGGGTGATGGCTACACCTTC. This sequence encodes CASRPDRGDGYTF.

The chain uses TRBV6-4 and TRBJ1-1; the D is unclear. The CDR3 is 13 amino acids. Trimming removed 5 bases from V and 1 base from J, with 8 bases in between. CDR1 and CDR2 from the germline V gene are MRHNA and SNTAGT. The CDR3 DNA reads as TGTGCCAGCAGTCAGACACCGAACACTGAAGCTTTCTTT. This encodes CASSQTPNTEAFF.

This chain connects TRBV7-9 to TRBJ2-1, with TRBD1 matching 7 bases. V dropped 5 bases and J dropped 7; count of bases not matched to a gene: 8. Per the germline V gene, CDR1 is SEHNR and CDR2 is FQNEAQ (reference sequence). This CDR3 is built from 14 residues. As DNA, the CDR3 is TGTGCCAGCAGCCCCCCGACAGGGCGGAATGAGCAGTTCTTC. Translation: CASSPPTGRNEQFF.

The genes are TRBV5-1 and TRBJ1-1, with D perhaps TRBD1 (6 bases). Germline V gene data show CDR1 as SGHRS and CDR2 as YFSETQ. The CDR3 is 14 amino acids. Trimming took 2 bases from V and 0 from J, leaving 8 bases between them. The CDR3 here is CASSLTGLNTEAFF. CDR3 sequence (DNA): TGCGCCAGCAGCTTAACAGGGTTGAACACTGAAGCTTTCTTT.

This clone was counted a single time. This sequence joins TRBV6-5 and TRBJ2-1; weak D call: TRBD1 (5 bases). V was trimmed by 2 bases and J by 6 bases, leaving 14 bases between them. This CDR3 has 15 amino acids. CDR1 is MNHEY and CDR2 is SVGAGI in the germline V gene. In DNA form, the CDR3 reads TGTGCCAGCAGTTACGGTAGGGGTCCGAGCAATGAGCAGTTCTTC. Residues: CASSYGRGPSNEQFF.

The V and J genes are TRBV28 and TRBJ2-7, with D possibly matching TRBD2 (5 bases). The CDR3 spans 15 residues. V was cut by 3 bases and J by 4 bases, with 16 bases left in between. Germline CDR1 MDHEN, CDR2 SYDVKM. CDR3 region: CASSFARDQRYEQYF. DNA for the CDR3: TGTGCCAGCAGTTTCGCAAGAGACCAGCGGTACGAGCAGTACTTC. The full variable domain, rest sourced from reference TRBV28 and TRBJ2-7, is DVKVTQSSRYLVKRTGEKVFLECVQDMDHENMFWYRQDPGLGLRLIYFSYDVKMKEKGDIPEGYSVSREKKERFSLILESASTNQTSMYLCASSFARDQRYEQYFGPGTRLTVT.

The chain is built from TRBV9 and TRBJ2-1, with 9 bases fitting TRBD1. Germline CDR1 and CDR2: SGDLS and YYNGEE. J was trimmed by 10 bases and V by 3 bases; bases with no gene match: 5. The CDR3 has 13 amino acids. The CDR3 DNA reads TGTGCCAGCAGCGCCCGGACAGGGGACGAGCAGTTCTTC. Translating gives CASSARTGDEQFF.

This clone was observed a handful of times. This chain's CDR3 is CSVVGQEGTEAFF. The CDR3 DNA is TGCAGCGTTGTTGGTCAGGAGGGCACTGAAGCTTTCTTT. V and J are TRBV29-1 and TRBJ1-1; D gene ambiguous. V dropped 4 bases and J dropped 4 bases, with 13 bases sitting between them. This CDR3 contains 13 residues. Germline V gene data show CDR1 as SQVTM and CDR2 as ANQGSEA.

V and J are TRBV7-6 and TRBJ2-3; possibly TRBD2 for D (7 bases). The germline gives CDR1 SGHVS, CDR2 FNYEAQ. This CDR3 spans 17 amino acids. The V end lost 2 bases, the J end lost 3 bases, and 18 bases lay between the germline ends. The CDR3 protein is CASSLRGRAVITDTQYF. The CDR3 DNA reads as TGTGCCAGCAGCTTAAGGGGGAGGGCCGTCATTACAGATACGCAGTATTTT.

The chain combines TRBV6-5 with TRBJ2-2, with a possible D match to TRBD1 (5 bases). The germline gives CDR1 MNHEY, CDR2 SVGAGI. V lost 6 bases and J 6 bases, leaving 11 bases between the germline ends. This CDR3 spans 13 amino acids. For the CDR3, the DNA is TGTGCCAGCAGAAACAGGCCGGCCGGGGAGCTGTTTTTT. Encoded protein: CASRNRPAGELFF.

The chain is built from TRBV5-1 and TRBJ2-4, with 7 bases fitting TRBD2. Germline values: CDR1 SGHRS, CDR2 YFSETQ. After removal of 8 bases from V and 2 bases from J, the junction contained 10 bases not matched to a gene. The CDR3 covers 15 residues. CDR3 bases: TGCGCCAGTCGCCCCGGGACTAACACCAAAAACATTCAGTACTTC. Protein sequence: CASRPGTNTKNIQYF.

The V call is TRBV30, the J call TRBJ2-1; D not resolved. Germline V gives CDR1 GTSNPN, CDR2 SVGIG (reference sequence). The CDR3 runs 13 residues. Trimming cost V 2 bases and J 5 bases, with 10 bases left between them. The CDR3 sequence is CAWSYDLNNEQFF. CDR3 nucleotide sequence: TGTGCCTGGAGTTATGACTTGAACAATGAGCAGTTCTTC. Full variable domain (outside the CDR3, taken from reference TRBV30 and TRBJ2-1): SQTIHQWPATLVQPVGSPLSLECTVEGTSNPNLYWYRQAAGRGLQLLFYSVGIGQISSEVPQNLSASRPQDRQFILSSKKLLLSDSGFYLCAWSYDLNNEQFFGPGTRLTVL.

This sequence joins TRBV9 and TRBJ2-3, with a tentative D call TRBD2 (7 bases). V was pared by 0 bases and J by 1 base, with 12 bases between. Looked up from germline, CDR1 is SGDLS and CDR2 is YYNGEE. The CDR3 extends over 16 amino acids. CDR3 in amino acids: CASSVAPGGRTDTQYF. The CDR3 DNA sequence: TGTGCCAGCAGCGTAGCTCCGGGGGGCCGCACAGATACGCAGTATTTT.

This clone was found a few times. This chain uses TRBV19 with TRBJ1-5; a possible D gene is TRBD1 (5 bases). The germline gives CDR1 LNHDA, CDR2 SQIVND (reference sequence). V was shortened by 10 bases and J by 0 bases, with 19 bases between the two germline ends. The CDR3 sequence is 16 residues long. The CDR3 sequence is CATKRSLGVSNQPQHF. The CDR3 DNA reads TGTGCCACGAAACGGTCTTTAGGGGTTAGCAATCAGCCCCAGCATTTT.

V is TRBV7-2 and J is TRBJ2-4; the match to TRBD1 covers 8 bases. The V segment lost 6 bases and the J segment 6 bases; nucleotides outside the gene matches: 7. The CDR3 is 14 residues long. Germline CDR1 SGHTA, CDR2 FQGNSA. CDR3 in amino acids: CASSPGQARNIQYF. CDR3 coding DNA: TGTGCCAGCAGTCCGGGACAGGCCCGAAACATTCAGTACTTC.